This paragraph covers one T cell receptor (beta chain) sequence. In the study's own analysis: Estimates of nucleated cell counts were drawn from the amplification of reference gene primers. Generated by immunoSEQ multiplex PCR, the TCRdb table keeps only in-frame clones and is missing some. The V and J calls and clone size are taken from that table; D and trimming were inferred from the DNA. The data show hundreds of thousands of clones, 65% to 90% seen once. The sample originates from a study of blood T cell repertoires in COVID-19. Study background: The United States, Italy and Spain were the sources of the acute and convalescent COVID-19 samples. In each case, the material was cDNA or gDNA derived from T cells, B-cell-depleted T cells, or PBMCs.

Germline V gene sequence: CDR1 SGHAT, CDR2 FQNNGV. CDR3 length: 16 amino acids. J gave up 0 bases and V 3 bases, and 4 bases lay outside the gene matches. The rearrangement joins TRBV11-2 to TRBJ1-4, with TRBD1 identical over 7 bases. The origin of this receptor is a human donor in a cohort sampled during active COVID-19. Sequencing input: peripheral blood. Here the CDR3 DNA reads TGTGCCAGCAGCTTGACAGGGTTGGCAACTAATGAAAAACTGTTTTTT. This sequence encodes CASSLTGLATNEKLFF.